This T cell receptor beta chain is drawn from a study of regulatory T cells in long-lasting Graves disease. This clonotype has a handful of counts. The CDR3 is 12 amino acids. Germline V gene sequence: CDR1 DFQATT, CDR2 SNEGSKA (reference sequence). With V trimmed by 7 bases and J by 7 bases, 8 bases remained unmatched. Time point of the sample: newly diagnosed GD, antithyroid drugs for less than 3 months. With RNA extracted from PBMCs as input, the TCR library was made. Staff took about 9 milliliters of peripheral blood and put it into EDTA tubes. CDR3-region Arm-PCR and iRepertoire HTBI primers produced the TCR beta libraries. One entry per CDR3 protein, called by TCRdb with MiXCR from the multiplex PCR reads. The table records some 500,000 distinct CDR3 sequences, 13% of them present only once. This sample also belongs to another study, concerning T cells in Graves' hyperthyroidism and ophthalmopathy. That study reports: Blood also contained most expanded thyroid clonotypes above 0.001.

This chain joins TRBV20-1 and TRBJ2-3; TRBD2 matches at 7 bases. Sequenced material: peripheral blood mononuclear cells (PBMCs), taken at new diagnosis, from a patient treated with antithyroid drugs. This clonotype was obtained from a man younger than 45 with Graves disease. Here the CDR3 reads CSVSGGGNTQYF. The CDR3 DNA reads as TGCAGTGTGTCTGGGGGAGGGAATACGCAGTATTTT.